The 15 T cell receptor beta chains below come from one sample, sequenced in a study of CD8 T cells in Susac syndrome. Random hexamers primed reverse transcription of about 0.45 to 1 ug RNA. A single record per CDR3 protein comes from TCRdb applying MiXCR to the immunoSEQ multiplex PCR reads. The repertoire holds 200,000 to 250,000 distinct CDR3 sequences, with roughly 96% as singletons. The sample consisted of CD4+ T cells from PBMCs. The receptors come from a human donor with multiple sclerosis.

This chain uses TRBV12-3 or TRBV12-4 with TRBJ2-7; D is unclear. The CDR3 length is 13 residues. Trimming cost V 6 bases and J 6 bases, with 15 bases left between them. CDR3 loop: CASSRRTASEQYF. CDR3 nucleotide sequence: TGTGCCAGCAGCCGGCGTACTGCCTCCGAGCAGTACTTC.

J is TRBJ2-2 and V is TRBV5-1, with TRBD2 matching 10 bases. V was clipped by 1 base and J by 3 bases; unmatched bases: 0. The CDR3 has 15 residues. From germline, CDR1 is SGHRS and CDR2 YFSETQ. The CDR3 is CASSLTSGDTGELFF. CDR3 DNA: TGCGCCAGCAGCTTGACTAGCGGGGACACCGGGGAGCTGTTTTTT.

The genes are TRBV3-1 and TRBJ2-4; unclear D gene. V lost 1 base and J lost 7, with 11 bases in between. The germline V gene encodes CDR1 LGHDT and CDR2 YNNKEL (reference sequence). The CDR3 runs 14 residues. DNA for the CDR3: TGTGCCAGCAGCCAAGTGCAGTTCGCTAACATTCAGTACTTC. As protein: CASSQVQFANIQYF. Combining the CDR3 with reference TRBV3-1 and TRBJ2-4 gives the whole variable domain DTAVSQTPKYLVTQMGNDKSIKCEQNLGHDTMYWYKQDSKKFLKIMFSYNNKELIINETVPNRFSPKSPDKAHLNLHINSLELGDSAVYFCASSQVQFANIQYFGAGTRLSVL.

The CDR3 DNA is TGCAGTGCCGAGGTCCGCGGGGAGCTGTTTTTT. Protein: CSAEVRGELFF. The rearrangement links TRBV20-1 to TRBJ2-2; D remains ambiguous. V gave up 6 bases and J gave up 7 bases, with 9 bases separating them. The CDR3 sequence is 11 residues long. The germline V gene encodes CDR1 DFQATT and CDR2 SNEGSKA (reference sequence).

The rearrangement links TRBV15 to TRBJ1-2, with D possibly being TRBD1 (6 bases). Trimming removed 0 bases at V and 7 bases at J, with 12 bases between. CDR1 is LNHNV, CDR2 YYDKDF, per germline (reference sequence). This CDR3 spans 14 amino acids. The CDR3 nucleotides are TGTGCCACCAGCAGAGACGGCAGGGGCGGTGGCTACACCTTC. Amino acid sequence: CATSRDGRGGGYTF.

The gene calls are TRBV30 and TRBJ1-5; 8 nucleotides line up with TRBD1. The CDR3 has 14 residues. Germline values: CDR1 GTSNPN, CDR2 SVGIG (reference sequence). V lost 2 bases, J lost 3 bases, and 3 bases stayed unmatched. CDR3 sequence: CAWSWDRFNQPQHF. The CDR3 nucleotides read TGTGCCTGGAGTTGGGACAGGTTCAATCAGCCCCAGCATTTT.

The gene calls are TRBV7-3 and TRBJ1-1; D remains unclear. This CDR3 contains 13 residues. The V end was cut by 4 bases, the J end by 11 bases, with 17 bases between. Per germline, CDR1 SGHTA and CDR2 FQGTGA. As DNA, the CDR3 is TGTGCCAGCAGCTCCCAGAATGGTTTCGGGGCTTTCTTT. As protein: CASSSQNGFGAFF.

The V call is TRBV29-1, the J call TRBJ2-5; D assignment may be TRBD1 or TRBD2 (5 bases each). CDR3 size: 18 residues. V lost 1 base to trimming and J lost 2 bases, with 23 bases between them. Germline loops: CDR1 SQVTM, CDR2 ANQGSEA. The CDR3 here is CSVEGVRDLGAIQETQYF. For the CDR3, the DNA is TGCAGCGTTGAAGGAGTCCGGGACCTTGGGGCTATTCAAGAGACCCAGTACTTC. Filled out from reference TRBV29-1 and TRBJ2-5, the complete variable domain reads SAVISQKPSRDICQRGTSLTIQCQVDSQVTMMFWYRQQPGQSLTLIATANQGSEATYESGFVIDKFPISRPNLTFSTLTVSNMSPEDSSIYLCSVEGVRDLGAIQETQYFGPGTRLLVL.

V and J are TRBV24-1 and TRBJ2-1; D is ambiguous. CDR3 size: 9 residues. Trimming stripped 9 bases from V and 10 bases from J, with 6 bases between. Per the germline V gene, CDR1 is KGHDR and CDR2 is SFDVKD. Here the CDR3 reads CATLPEQFF. The DNA for the CDR3 is TGTGCCACCCTTCCCGAGCAGTTCTTC.

The CDR3 coding sequence is TGCAGTGCTAGAGATGGATTCGGGACTGAAGCTTTCTTT. Encoded protein: CSARDGFGTEAFF. The chain uses TRBV20-1 and TRBJ1-1; D gene unclear. The germline CDR1 and CDR2 sequences are DFQATT and SNEGSKA (reference sequence). The CDR3 is 13 residues long. Trimming removed 0 bases at V and 5 bases at J, with 10 bases between.

The chain joins TRBV23-1 to TRBJ2-7; no firm D call. TRBV23-1 is flagged as an ORF with uncertain function. V lost 0 bases and J lost 0, with 9 bases in between. This CDR3 comprises 15 residues. The DNA of the CDR3 is TGCGCCAGCAGTCAATCGCCTGTCACCTCCTACGAGCAGTACTTC. It encodes CASSQSPVTSYEQYF.

The chain has TRBV12-3 or TRBV12-4 and TRBJ2-3; TRBD1 matches at 8 bases. Trimming took 7 bases from V and 0 from J; bases not matched to a gene: 9. The CDR3 totals 16 residues. CDR3: CASNINRGTSTDTQYF. In nucleotides, the CDR3 is TGTGCCAGCAACATTAACAGGGGGACTAGCACAGATACGCAGTATTTT.

The chain links TRBV3-1 to TRBJ2-7, with 9 bases identical to TRBD1. The germline V gene has CDR1 LGHDT and CDR2 YNNKEL (reference sequence). Unmatched junction bases numbered 10, after V lost 1 base and J lost 6 bases. CDR3 size: 16 residues. The CDR3, as DNA: TGTGCCAGCAGCCAAGTTTTCGGACAGGGGTGGTTCGAGCAGTACTTC. This sequence encodes CASSQVFGQGWFEQYF.

The V call is TRBV9, the J call TRBJ2-5; TRBD2 aligns across 7 bases. The V and J ends lost 3 bases and 7 bases, in that order; junction bases with no gene match: 9. CDR1 and CDR2 (germline): SGDLS, YYNGEE. CDR3 length equals 14 residues. CDR3 nucleotide sequence: TGTGCCAGCAGCGCTACTAGCGCTATTGGGACCCAGTACTTC. Translating gives CASSATSAIGTQYF. Drawing the rest from reference TRBV9 and TRBJ2-5, the complete variable domain is DSGVTQTPKHLITATGQRVTLRCSPRSGDLSVYWYQQSLDQGLQFLIQYYNGEERAKGNILERFSAQQFPDLHSELNLSSLELGDSALYFCASSATSAIGTQYFGPGTRLLVL.

The chain employs TRBV7-8 and TRBJ1-5; D may be TRBD1 (6 bases). V lost 5 bases and J lost 3, with 14 bases in between. Germline V lookup: CDR1 SGHVS, CDR2 FQNEAQ. The CDR3 runs 15 residues. In DNA, the CDR3 is TGTGCCAGCAGCCCCGAGGACAGATACAATCAGCCCCAGCATTTT. This sequence encodes CASSPEDRYNQPQHF.